A single sample is the source of the 32 T cell receptor beta chains below, sequenced in a study of blood T cell repertoires in COVID-19. Produced via immunoSEQ multiplex PCR; TCRdb's table is partial and in-frame only. The profile shows 80,000 to 90,000 clones, over 75% of them singletons. The sample taken for sequencing was peripheral blood. These receptors were collected from a woman aged 70-85 years with acute or convalescent COVID-19.

The chain combines TRBV5-1 with TRBJ2-5, with TRBD1 as a possible D gene (6 bases). Between the trimmed V and J ends, which lost 7 bases and 1 base, there was a span of 11 bases. Germline loops: CDR1 SGHRS, CDR2 YFSETQ. The CDR3 spans 13 residues. DNA of the CDR3: TGCGCCAGCGGAACAGGGATCCAAGAGACCCAGTACTTC. Its translation is CASGTGIQETQYF.

V is TRBV10-2 and J is TRBJ2-5; 7 nucleotides match TRBD1. V gave up 6 bases and J gave up 5 bases; unmatched junction bases: 9. In germline, CDR1 is WSHSY, CDR2 SAAADI. The CDR3 has 14 residues. The CDR3 protein is CASRRQGSVETQYF. For the CDR3, the DNA is TGCGCCAGCAGAAGACAGGGAAGTGTGGAGACCCAGTACTTC.

The chain carries TRBV6-4 and TRBJ1-1; D remains unclear. Trimming pared 4 bases from V and 4 bases from J, leaving 10 bases between. The CDR3 has 13 amino acids. Germline V gives CDR1 MRHNA, CDR2 SNTAGT. The chain's CDR3 is CASSAGVATEAFF. The CDR3 DNA is TGTGCCAGCAGTGCCGGGGTCGCCACTGAAGCTTTCTTT.

The rearrangement joins TRBV11-2 to TRBJ1-3; D is perhaps TRBD1 (5 bases). The CDR3 has 15 residues. V gave up 2 bases and J gave up 0 bases, with 8 bases separating them. CDR1 and CDR2 from the germline V gene are SGHAT and FQNNGV. The CDR3 nucleotides read TGTGCCAGCAGCTTATCAGGGAACTCTGGAAACACCATATATTTT. Translated, it gives CASSLSGNSGNTIYF. Using reference TRBV11-2 and TRBJ1-3 for the parts outside the CDR3, the full variable domain is EAGVAQSPRYKIIEKRQSVAFWCNPISGHATLYWYQQILGQGPKLLIQFQNNGVVDDSQLPKDRFSAERLKGVDSTLKIQPAKLEDSAVYLCASSLSGNSGNTIYFGEGSWLTVV.

The chain carries TRBV7-9 and TRBJ2-7; TRBD2 matches 9 bases. CDR3 length equals 13 residues. Germline V gene sequence: CDR1 SEHNR, CDR2 FQNEAQ (reference sequence). V shed 5 bases, J shed 4 bases, and the junction held 3 bases outside the gene matches. The CDR3 DNA follows: TGTGCCAGCAGCCCAGCGGGGGGATACGAGCAGTACTTC. Protein product: CASSPAGGYEQYF.

The chain recombines TRBV6-5 with TRBJ1-5; unclear D gene. The CDR3 covers 13 residues. The ends were cut back, 6 bases at V and 4 bases at J, with 10 bases in the middle. Germline values: CDR1 MNHEY, CDR2 SVGAGI. The CDR3 region has the DNA TGTGCCAGCAGGACAAATGAGAATCAGCCCCAGCATTTT. Translated, it gives CASRTNENQPQHF.

The J gene is TRBJ1-6, the V gene TRBV7-9; no definite D call. In germline, CDR1 is SEHNR, CDR2 FQNEAQ (reference sequence). V gave up 0 bases and J gave up 0 bases, with 6 bases separating them. CDR3 length: 16 residues. CDR3 loop: CASSLARGSYNSPLHF. DNA for the CDR3: TGTGCCAGCAGCTTAGCCCGGGGCTCCTATAATTCACCCCTCCACTTT.

The chain recombines TRBV5-1 with TRBJ2-1; 8 nucleotides align to TRBD2. CDR1 and CDR2 from the germline V gene are SGHRS and YFSETQ. The CDR3 contains 13 residues. V lost 6 bases to trimming and J lost 6 bases; unmatched junction nucleotides: 5. Written as DNA, the CDR3 is TGCGCCAGCAACCCCGGGGGGGCCAATGAGCAGTTCTTC. Its protein is CASNPGGANEQFF.

This sequence joins TRBV2 and TRBJ2-7, with 10 bases lining up with TRBD2. Germline values: CDR1 SNHLY, CDR2 FYNNEI. V was clipped by 3 bases and J by 0 bases; unmatched bases: 8. The CDR3 covers 17 residues. CDR3 bases: TGTGCCAGCAGTGATTCTAGCGGGGGCCCTAGCTCCTACGAGCAGTACTTC. Its protein product is CASSDSSGGPSSYEQYF.

This sequence joins TRBV27 and TRBJ1-1; 8 bases fit TRBD1. The CDR3 runs to 15 residues. Germline V gene sequence: CDR1 MNHEY, CDR2 SMNVEV (reference sequence). Trimming took 5 bases from V and 2 from J; bases not matched to a gene: 7. CDR3 DNA: TGTGCCAGCAGTCGGGACAGGACCTCTAACACTGAAGCTTTCTTT. Its protein product is CASSRDRTSNTEAFF.

The chain carries TRBV14 and TRBJ1-2; D is ambiguous. The V end lost 8 bases, the J end lost 8 bases, and 21 bases lay between the germline ends. Germline assignment: CDR1 SGHDN and CDR2 FVKESK. The CDR3 consists of 14 residues. The CDR3 bases are TGTGCCAGCTCCCCATCAGGACTCGCCGGGGGCTACACCTTC. This sequence encodes CASSPSGLAGGYTF.

The chain links TRBV7-2 to TRBJ1-1, with D hard to call. CDR3 length: 11 amino acids. Deletions cut 4 bases from V and 3 bases from J, with 3 bases between. Germline V gives CDR1 SGHTA, CDR2 FQGNSA. As DNA, the CDR3 is TGTGCCAGCAGCTCGTACACTGAAGCTTTCTTT. This sequence encodes CASSSYTEAFF.

The gene calls are TRBV7-8 and TRBJ2-7, with a possible D match to TRBD2 (5 bases). Trimming removed 1 base from V and 5 bases from J, with 12 bases in between. CDR3 length: 14 residues. Germline CDR1 is SGHVS and CDR2 is FQNEAQ. The CDR3 here is CASSLGIEGNEQYF. CDR3 nucleotide sequence: TGTGCCAGCAGCTTAGGTATCGAGGGCAACGAGCAGTACTTC.

The chain employs TRBV14 and TRBJ1-5; TRBD1 might be the D (5 bases). The V gene lost 4 bases and the J gene lost 6 bases, with 10 bases spanning the gap. CDR3 length: 13 amino acids. Germline V gene sequence: CDR1 SGHDN, CDR2 FVKESK. CDR3 sequence reads: CASSLSGGQPQHF. The CDR3 DNA reads as TGTGCCAGCAGCCTTTCCGGGGGTCAGCCCCAGCATTTT. The full variable domain, in which reference TRBV14 and TRBJ1-5 provide the parts outside the CDR3, is EAGVTQFPSHSVIEKGQTVTLRCDPISGHDNLYWYRRVMGKEIKFLLHFVKESKQDESGMPNNRFLAERTGGTYSTLKVQPAELEDSGVYFCASSLSGGQPQHFGDGTRLSIL.

This clone has more than one count but fewer than ten. The V call is TRBV3-1 (or the pseudogene TRBV3-2), the J call TRBJ1-6; tentative D call: TRBD1 (5 bases). The length of the CDR3 is 16 residues. Trimming removed 0 bases from V and 7 bases from J, with 13 bases in between. Germline values: CDR1 LGHDT, CDR2 YNNKEL (reference sequence). The CDR3 spells CASSQDFQGRNSPLHF. In DNA, the CDR3 is TGTGCCAGCAGCCAAGATTTCCAGGGCAGAAATTCACCCCTCCACTTT.

The rearrangement links TRBV6-5 to TRBJ1-5; 8 bases are a match to TRBD1. CDR3 length equals 13 residues. The germline V gene has CDR1 MNHEY and CDR2 SVGAGI. Germline trimming cut 6 bases from V and 5 bases from J; bases unmatched to any gene: 3. CDR3 residues: CASRDRVDQPQHF. The CDR3 nucleotides read TGTGCCAGCAGGGACAGGGTCGATCAGCCCCAGCATTTT.

This chain uses TRBV3-1 (or the pseudogene TRBV3-2) with TRBJ2-7; the match to TRBD1 covers 8 bases. The CDR3 contains 14 residues. The V gene end was trimmed by 4 bases and the J gene end by 3 bases; junction bases not matched to a gene: 5. Germline V lookup: CDR1 LGHDT, CDR2 YNNKEL (reference sequence). The CDR3 loop reads CASSRTGYDYEQYF. For the CDR3, the DNA is TGTGCCAGCAGCCGGACAGGGTATGACTACGAGCAGTACTTC.

CDR3 nucleotides: TGTGCCAGCAGCTTGCCACTGGTCCCCTACGAGCAGTACTTC. Protein sequence: CASSLPLVPYEQYF. The chain links TRBV5-4 to TRBJ2-7; unclear D gene. The CDR3 is 14 residues long. The germline V gene has CDR1 SGHNT and CDR2 YYREEE (reference sequence). Trimming removed 1 base from V and 2 bases from J, with 10 bases in between.

This chain uses TRBV28 with TRBJ1-2; 8 positions match TRBD1. After removal of 7 bases from V and 3 bases from J, the junction contained 7 bases not matched to a gene. CDR3 length equals 14 residues. Germline V gene data show CDR1 as MDHEN and CDR2 as SYDVKM. The CDR3 is CASTQDREYYGYTF. CDR3 nucleotides: TGTGCCAGCACACAGGACAGGGAGTACTATGGCTACACCTTC.

The chain uses TRBV7-3 and TRBJ2-1, with a weak D call TRBD2 (6 bases). V was pared by 0 bases and J by 8 bases, with 8 bases between. Germline CDR1 and CDR2: SGHTA and FQGTGA. The length of the CDR3 is 13 residues. The CDR3 DNA is TGTGCCAGCAGCTTAACATGGGGGGATGAGCAGTTCTTC. Translating it yields CASSLTWGDEQFF.

For this clone: Mismatch with germline at one junction end may stem from a read error. The chain recombines TRBV5-1 with TRBJ1-4; maybe TRBD1 (6 bases). The length of the CDR3 is 18 residues. From germline, CDR1 is SGHRS and CDR2 YFSETQ. CDR3: CASRLGITGLSTNEKLFF. CDR3 DNA sequence: TGCGCCAGCAGGTTGGGAATTACAGGGCTTTCAACTAATGAAAAACTGTTTTTT.

CDR3 sequence: CASSPQGAGGYTF. The DNA of the CDR3 is TGTGCCAGCAGTCCTCAGGGGGCGGGCGGCTACACCTTC. The chain has TRBV27 and TRBJ1-2; 8 bases line up with TRBD1. The trim removed 5 bases at V and 8 bases at J, leaving 7 bases unmatched. The germline V gene has CDR1 MNHEY and CDR2 SMNVEV (reference sequence). The CDR3 runs 13 residues.

This clone was found a few times. This sequence joins TRBV7-8 and TRBJ1-3, with no clear D. Trimming left V 2 bases short and J 4 bases short, with 12 bases between. From germline, CDR1 is SGHVS and CDR2 FQNEAQ. CDR3 length equals 15 residues. The CDR3 here is CASSLFLGLGNTIYF. Here the CDR3 DNA reads TGTGCCAGCAGCTTATTTCTGGGCTTAGGAAACACCATATATTTT.

The sample holds one count of this clone. The V gene is TRBV2, the J gene TRBJ1-1; 7 bases match TRBD1. V lost 5 bases and J lost 4; bases outside the gene matches: 10. This CDR3 has 15 residues. CDR1 SNHLY and CDR2 FYNNEI come from the germline V gene. The CDR3 region has the DNA TGTGCCAGCAGTCTCCAAGGACAGGCATTCACTGAAGCTTTCTTT. Residues: CASSLQGQAFTEAFF.

The V gene is TRBV5-4, the J gene TRBJ2-3, with TRBD2 identical over 9 bases. V lost 3 bases to trimming and J lost 3 bases; unmatched junction nucleotides: 8. Looked up from germline, CDR1 is SGHNT and CDR2 is YYREEE (reference sequence). The CDR3 sequence is 16 residues long. CDR3 sequence: CASSSDLAGLTDTQYF. CDR3 nucleotide sequence: TGTGCCAGCAGCTCTGATCTAGCGGGGCTGACAGATACGCAGTATTTT.

The V gene is TRBV5-1, the J gene TRBJ2-2, with a tentative D call TRBD1 (6 bases). This CDR3 is built from 17 residues. From germline, CDR1 is SGHRS and CDR2 YFSETQ. Trimming stripped 4 bases from V and 0 bases from J, with 16 bases between. The CDR3 here is CASSGRREGANTGELFF. The CDR3 DNA reads TGCGCCAGCAGCGGGCGGAGAGAGGGGGCGAACACCGGGGAGCTGTTTTTT.

The chain carries TRBV7-2 and TRBJ1-2; no reliable D call. The CDR3 covers 14 residues. Trimming left V 5 bases short and J 2 bases short, with 12 bases between. The germline V gene has CDR1 SGHTA and CDR2 FQGNSA. CDR3 residues: CASSQRAVNYGYTF. DNA of the CDR3: TGTGCCAGCAGCCAGCGGGCAGTCAACTATGGCTACACCTTC.

The gene calls are TRBV5-1 and TRBJ2-1, with 9 bases that match TRBD2. CDR1 and CDR2 (germline): SGHRS, YFSETQ. V lost 5 bases and J lost 8; bases outside the gene matches: 5. The CDR3 loop spans 13 amino acids. The CDR3 coding sequence is TGCGCCAGCAGGACGGGACTAGCTGATGAGCAGTTCTTC. Encoded protein: CASRTGLADEQFF.

V usage is TRBV11-3 and J usage is TRBJ2-1; perhaps TRBD2 as D (5 bases). The germline CDR1 and CDR2 sequences are SGHNT and YENEEA. The CDR3 loop spans 15 amino acids. V lost 2 bases to trimming and J lost 9 bases, with 17 bases between them. In nucleotides, the CDR3 is TGTGCCAGCAGCTTACGTCGGGGATGGTATGGTGAGCAGTTCTTC. Encoded protein: CASSLRRGWYGEQFF.

The chain has TRBV7-3 and TRBJ1-4; D may be TRBD1 (5 bases). The CDR3 contains 15 residues. CDR1 and CDR2 (germline): SGHTA, FQGTGA. V was clipped by 2 bases and J by 3 bases, with 10 bases between them. The CDR3 reads CASSLLEQANEKLFF. In nucleotides, the CDR3 is TGTGCCAGCAGCTTATTGGAACAGGCTAATGAAAAACTGTTTTTT. The full variable domain, its missing parts supplied by reference TRBV7-3 and TRBJ1-4, is GAGVSQTPSNKVTEKGKYVELRCDPISGHTALYWYRQSLGQGPEFLIYFQGTGAADDSGLPNDRFFAVRPEGSVSTLKIQRTERGDSAVYLCASSLLEQANEKLFFGSGTQLSVL.

The chain uses TRBV11-2 and TRBJ2-7, with D unclear. Germline V gives CDR1 SGHAT, CDR2 FQNNGV. This CDR3 is built from 11 residues. Trimming removed 6 bases from V and 6 bases from J, with 9 bases in between. The CDR3 protein is CASSLKLEQYF. CDR3 coding DNA: TGTGCCAGCAGTTTAAAGCTCGAGCAGTACTTC.

J is TRBJ2-7 and V is TRBV14, with D maybe TRBD1 (6 bases). Germline values: CDR1 SGHDN, CDR2 FVKESK. The CDR3 is made up of 14 amino acids. V was clipped by 0 bases and J by 2 bases, with 8 bases between them. CDR3 sequence: CASSQDWTAYEQYF. In DNA, the CDR3 is TGTGCCAGCAGCCAAGATTGGACAGCCTACGAGCAGTACTTC.